The next 15 T cell receptor beta chains were all read from a single sample in a study of blood T cell repertoires in COVID-19. Sequencing was performed with immunoSEQ multiplex PCR; in TCRdb, only in-frame clones are kept and a portion is missing. Of 27,000 or so clones in the sample, approximately 83% are singletons; the top ten hold over 25%. Sequenced input: peripheral blood. The origin of the receptors is a man between 65 and 80 years old with active COVID-19.

The chain joins TRBV10-3 to TRBJ1-1, with D unclear. Germline-derived CDR1 and CDR2 are ENHRY and SYGVKD. CDR3 length: 13 residues. V was shortened by 11 bases and J by 1 base, with 14 bases between the two germline ends. The chain's CDR3 is CALSAEGNTEAFF. The CDR3 coding sequence is TGTGCCTTGAGCGCGGAGGGGAACACTGAAGCTTTCTTT.

In its sample, this clone was seen a few times. The V gene is TRBV11-2, the J gene TRBJ1-5, with 11 positions matching TRBD1. V lost 4 bases and J lost 5; bases outside the gene matches: 1. Germline CDR1 SGHAT, CDR2 FQNNGV. The CDR3 contains 14 residues. CDR3 nucleotide sequence: TGTGCCAGCAGCTGGACAGGGGGCTATCAGCCCCAGCATTTT. This translates into CASSWTGGYQPQHF.

In its sample, this clone was seen a few times. The V and J genes are TRBV4-1 and TRBJ1-5, with 9 bases lining up with TRBD1. Looked up from germline, CDR1 is MGHRA and CDR2 is YSYEKL. This CDR3 spans 15 amino acids. J lost 8 bases, V lost 4 bases, and 9 bases had no gene match. The CDR3, as DNA: TGCGCCAGCAGCCGGACAGGGGTCGTTTCAGAGCCCCAGCATTTT. It translates to CASSRTGVVSEPQHF.

The CDR3 sequence is CASSGGFSSYNEQFF. DNA for the CDR3: TGTGCCAGCAGCGGGGGGTTCAGCTCCTACAATGAGCAGTTCTTC. The rearrangement uses TRBV6-2 or TRBV6-3 and TRBJ2-1, with 7 bases matching TRBD2. The CDR3 totals 15 residues. Germline V gene lookup returns CDR1 MNHEY and CDR2 SVGEGT. The V and J ends lost 6 bases and 0 bases, in that order; junction bases with no gene match: 5.

In its sample, this clone was seen once. The chain links TRBV4-2 to TRBJ2-7, with TRBD1 matching 9 bases. The V segment lost 2 bases and the J segment 6 bases; nucleotides outside the gene matches: 5. Germline V CDR1 and CDR2: LGHNA, YNFKEQ. The CDR3 is made up of 14 amino acids. In nucleotides, the CDR3 is TGTGCCAGCAGCCAACCGGGACAGGGTCCCGAGCAGTACTTC. Translation gives CASSQPGQGPEQYF.

The genes are TRBV7-2 and TRBJ2-3; TRBD2 agrees at 7 bases. The CDR3 is made up of 17 amino acids. The V gene end was trimmed by 1 base and the J gene end by 2 bases; junction bases not matched to a gene: 9. Germline loops: CDR1 SGHTA, CDR2 FQGNSA. The DNA of the CDR3 is TGTGCCAGCAGCTTAGTCCCCAGCGGGGTGTACACAGATACGCAGTATTTT. This codes for CASSLVPSGVYTDTQYF.

The chain carries TRBV20-1 and TRBJ2-2; D remains unclear. V lost 5 bases to trimming and J lost 4 bases, with 5 bases between them. The CDR3 totals 11 residues. Germline V gene lookup returns CDR1 DFQATT and CDR2 SNEGSKA (reference sequence). The CDR3 sequence: CSAGRTGELFF. CDR3 coding DNA: TGCAGTGCTGGGCGCACCGGGGAGCTGTTTTTT.

V usage is TRBV5-4 and J usage is TRBJ1-1, with 7 nucleotides matching TRBD1. This CDR3 is built from 15 residues. Germline V gives CDR1 SGHNT, CDR2 YYREEE (reference sequence). The V and J ends lost 3 bases and 6 bases, in that order; junction bases with no gene match: 11. Written as DNA, the CDR3 is TGTGCCAGCAGCTGGACAGGAGGTCGGGAACCTGAAGCTTTCTTT. Residues: CASSWTGGREPEAFF.

This chain links TRBV5-5 with TRBJ2-1, with TRBD2 as a possible D gene (6 bases). Germline V gene lookup returns CDR1 SGHKS and CDR2 YYEKEE (reference sequence). Trimming removed 2 bases from V and 5 bases from J, with 14 bases in between. The CDR3 runs 15 residues. The CDR3 loop is CASSFGGTRNNEQFF. The CDR3 coding sequence is TGTGCCAGCAGCTTTGGCGGGACTCGTAACAATGAGCAGTTCTTC. The full variable domain, rest sourced from reference TRBV5-5 and TRBJ2-1, is DAGVTQSPTHLIKTRGQQVTLRCSPISGHKSVSWYQQVLGQGPQFIFQYYEKEERGRGNFPDRFSARQFPNYSSELNVNALLLGDSALYLCASSFGGTRNNEQFFGPGTRLTVL.

This clone was seen a few times. This chain links TRBV6-1 with TRBJ1-5; D remains unclear. Per germline, CDR1 MNHNS and CDR2 SASEGT. The germline V and J ends were trimmed by 1 base and 3 bases, with 10 bases remaining between them. The CDR3 runs to 15 residues. CDR3: CASSEGFSANQPQHF. The CDR3 region has the DNA TGTGCCAGCAGTGAAGGTTTTAGTGCCAATCAGCCCCAGCATTTT.

V usage is TRBV6-5 and J usage is TRBJ1-3, with a weak D call TRBD1 (5 bases). Trimming removed 7 bases at V and 0 bases at J, with 13 bases between. The CDR3 is 15 residues long. In germline, CDR1 is MNHEY, CDR2 SVGAGI. The CDR3 protein is CASTWGGSSGNTIYF. The CDR3 DNA sequence: TGTGCCAGCACTTGGGGGGGGAGCTCTGGAAACACCATATATTTT.

The V gene is TRBV18, the J gene TRBJ1-1; D might be TRBD1 (6 bases). Germline CDR1 reads KGHSH; CDR2 reads LQKENI. The CDR3 runs 14 residues. The V end lost 4 bases, the J end lost 0 bases, and 9 bases lay between the germline ends. The CDR3 spells CASSLGQMNTEAFF. The CDR3 DNA follows: TGTGCCAGCTCACTAGGACAGATGAACACTGAAGCTTTCTTT.

Only a few counts were recorded for this clone. The chain uses TRBV7-8 and TRBJ2-7, with 8 bases lining up with TRBD1. V was clipped by 5 bases and J by 2 bases; unmatched bases: 8. The CDR3 spans 15 residues. Germline V CDR1 and CDR2: SGHVS, FQNEAQ. CDR3 DNA sequence: TGTGCCAGCAGCCGCGACCGGACAGGGACCTACGAGCAGTACTTC. It translates to CASSRDRTGTYEQYF.

The chain couples TRBV19 to TRBJ1-5; D possibly corresponds to TRBD1 (6 bases). Germline loops: CDR1 LNHDA, CDR2 SQIVND (reference sequence). Trimming took 6 bases from V and 0 from J, leaving 12 bases between them. The CDR3 runs to 15 residues. DNA of the CDR3: TGTGCCAGTAGCACTTGGGACATTAGCAATCAGCCCCAGCATTTT. Its protein is CASSTWDISNQPQHF.

V gene TRBV5-5 combines with J gene TRBJ1-1; no reliable D call. This CDR3 spans 13 amino acids. Trimming cost V 5 bases and J 7 bases, with 15 bases left between them. Germline lookup yields CDR1 SGHKS and CDR2 YYEKEE (reference sequence). The CDR3 DNA reads as TGTGCCAGCAGTGCCACTACCGGCAGTGAAGCTTTCTTT. Translating it yields CASSATTGSEAFF.